This is a list of T cell receptor beta chains from one sample in a study of Graves' ophthalmopathy and Graves' hyperthyroidism. MiXCR was run by TCRdb on the multiplex PCR reads, yielding one entry per CDR3 protein. The top ten hold more than 9.5% of the sample, which has around 1,000,000 distinct CDR3 sequences, roughly two fifths seen once. Sequencing was done on a sample of peripheral blood or thyroid tissue (not recorded which). The receptors come from an adult man with Graves' hyperthyroidism. Each CDR3 is given with its conserved first and last residue. A D gene is named only where the DNA matches it firmly. For some rows the clone size is stated as once, few or many, or as a class when expanded; others skip it.

d_gene	abundance	v_gene	j_gene	CDR3aa	CDR3nt
NA	many	TRBV5-1	TRBJ1-2	CASSPPPPSGSYGYTF	TGCGCCAGCAGCCCACCTCCCCCCTCGGGGTCCTATGGCTACACCTTC
NA	NA	TRBV20-1	TRBJ2-7	CSARTAYSYEQYF	TGCAGTGCTAGGACAGCTTATTCCTACGAGCAGTACTTC
NA	NA	TRBV25-1	TRBJ1-6	CASSGRGHLNSPLHF	TGTGCCAGCTCTGGGCGGGGACATCTAAATTCACCCCTCCACTTT
TRBD1	few	TRBV4-3	TRBJ1-2	CASSLVGQGALNYGYTF	TGCGCCAGCAGCCTCGTGGGACAGGGAGCCCTTAACTATGGCTACACCTTC
NA	NA	TRBV7-2	TRBJ1-5	CASSLGGNQETQHF	TGTGCCAGCAGCTTAGGAGGGAATCAAGAGACCCAGCATTTT
TRBD2	NA	TRBV20-1	TRBJ2-7	CSAPTGTSGEQYF	TGCAGTGCCCCTACCGGGACTAGCGGAGAGCAGTACTTC
NA	many	TRBV12-3/TRBV12-4	TRBJ2-5	CASSFSAYQETQYF	TGTGCCAGCAGTTTTTCAGCGTACCAAGAGACCCAGTACTTC
NA	many	TRBV29-1	TRBJ2-2	CSVEAWVAEKGGTGELFF	TGCAGCGTTGAGGCCTGGGTGGCGGAAAAAGGGGGGACCGGGGAGCTGTTTTTT
TRBD1	many	TRBV5-1	TRBJ1-1	CASSSGRQGWNTEAFF	TGCGCCAGCAGCTCCGGACGACAGGGTTGGAACACTGAAGCTTTCTTT
NA	NA	TRBV19	TRBJ1-1	CASTKTPTGTEAFF	TGTGCCAGTACCAAGACCCCGACGGGCACTGAAGCTTTCTTT
TRBD1	NA	TRBV10-2	TRBJ2-7	CASRTGTGRYEQYF	TGCGCCAGCAGAACCGGGACAGGGAGGTACGAGCAGTACTTC
TRBD1	few	TRBV7-8	TRBJ2-7	CASSPGTGDNYEQYF	TGTGCCAGCAGCCCCGGGACAGGAGACAACTACGAGCAGTACTTC
NA	NA	TRBV7-3	TRBJ1-5	CASSLARAVGSAQHF	TGTGCCAGCAGCTTAGCGCGGGCAGTGGGGTCGGCCCAGCATTTT
NA	many	TRBV20-1	TRBJ1-5	CSANRVGSNQPQHF	TGCAGTGCTAACAGGGTAGGGAGCAATCAGCCCCAGCATTTT
NA	few	TRBV7-8	TRBJ2-7	CMGHTYEQYF	TGTATGGGACACACCTACGAGCAGTACTTC
NA	many	TRBV14	TRBJ1-6	CASSQGTANSPLHF	TGTGCCAGCAGCCAAGGGACAGCTAATTCACCCCTCCACTTT
NA	NA	TRBV5-6	TRBJ1-2	CASSPAAQDLYGYTF	TGTGCCAGCAGCCCCGCCGCCCAAGACCTTTATGGCTACACCTTC
NA	few	TRBV15	TRBJ2-7	CATSWRRSSYEQYF	TGTGCCACCAGCTGGCGGAGGAGCTCCTACGAGCAGTACTTC
NA	many	TRBV7-2	TRBJ2-5	CASSVDPLVAETQYF	TGTGCCAGCAGCGTGGACCCTCTGGTAGCAGAGACCCAGTACTTC
NA	NA	TRBV6-1	TRBJ1-3	CARAIGPGNTIYF	TGTGCCAGAGCGATCGGTCCCGGAAACACCATATATTTT
TRBD1	many	TRBV7-9	TRBJ2-7	CASSPRTGGSFSSYEQYF	TGTGCCAGCAGCCCACGGACAGGGGGCAGCTTTAGCTCCTACGAGCAGTACTTC
NA	many	TRBV5-6	TRBJ2-7	CASSLVSISYEQYF	TGTGCCAGCAGCTTGGTTTCCATCTCCTACGAGCAGTACTTC
NA	few	TRBV19	TRBJ2-7	CASSPKSAKFYEQYF	TGTGCCAGTAGTCCCAAATCCGCTAAGTTCTACGAGCAGTACTTC
TRBD2	NA	TRBV4-1	TRBJ2-7	CASSQETSGSPYF	TGCGCCAGCAGCCAAGAGACTAGCGGGAGCCCGTACTTC
TRBD1	NA	TRBV29-1	TRBJ1-3	CSVGGQRGSGSGNTIYF	TGCAGCGTGGGGGGACAGCGGGGTTCGGGCTCTGGAAACACCATATATTTT
NA	NA	TRBV4-3	TRBJ2-7	CASSHIGTYEQYF	TGCGCCAGCAGCCATATCGGTACCTACGAGCAGTACTTC
NA	many	TRBV5-6	TRBJ1-1	CASSLKGQAFF	TGTGCCAGCAGCTTGAAAGGGCAAGCTTTCTTT
NA	many	TRBV4-1	TRBJ1-1	CASSQAAGTPAEAFF	TGCGCCAGCAGCCAAGCGGCCGGGACACCAGCTGAAGCTTTCTTT
NA	NA	TRBV29-1	TRBJ2-7	CSASAAYEQYF	TGCAGCGCTTCTGCTGCCTACGAGCAGTACTTC
NA	many	TRBV19	TRBJ1-1	CASSANGVRNTEAFF	TGTGCCAGTAGTGCCAACGGGGTTAGGAACACTGAAGCTTTCTTT
NA	many	TRBV5-1	TRBJ2-7	CASSLESLEDEQYF	TGCGCCAGCAGCTTGGAATCCCTCGAGGACGAGCAGTACTTC
NA	many	TRBV6-6	TRBJ1-2	CASSNRAGDNYGYTF	TGTGCCAGCAGTAACAGGGCAGGAGACAACTATGGCTACACCTTC
TRBD1	NA	TRBV6-6	TRBJ1-5	CASSYSLRQGLPYQPQHF	TGTGCCAGCAGTTACTCGTTGCGACAGGGACTTCCCTATCAGCCCCAGCATTTT
TRBD1	many	TRBV10-3	TRBJ1-1	CAIKQGLGHTEAFF	TGTGCCATCAAACAGGGGTTGGGACACACTGAAGCTTTCTTT
NA	NA	TRBV28	TRBJ1-2	CASNPGGYGYTF	TGTGCCAGCAATCCTGGCGGATATGGCTACACCTTC
NA	few	TRBV9	TRBJ2-7	CASSAGDIAYEQYF	TGTGCCAGCAGCGCCGGGGACATAGCCTACGAGCAGTACTTC
NA	NA	TRBV19	TRBJ1-5	CASSIYSGPDQPQHF	TGTGCCAGTAGTATCTATTCAGGGCCAGATCAGCCCCAGCATTTT
TRBD1	many	TRBV19	TRBJ1-2	CATTYRGDYGYTF	TGTGCCACCACTTACAGGGGAGACTATGGCTACACCTTC
NA	NA	TRBV20-1	TRBJ1-4	CSARVTSAATNEKLFF	TGCAGTGCTAGGGTTACCTCAGCCGCAACTAATGAAAAACTGTTTTTT
TRBD1	many	TRBV29-1	TRBJ2-7	CSAGTGGRGEQYF	TGCAGCGCTGGGACAGGGGGTCGAGGGGAGCAGTACTTC
NA	few	TRBV20-1	TRBJ1-1	CSARPGLRNTEAFF	TGCAGTGCAAGACCGGGACTTAGGAACACTGAAGCTTTCTTT
TRBD1	many	TRBV6-5	TRBJ1-2	CASSSPTGDGYTF	TGTGCCAGCAGTTCCCCGACAGGGGACGGCTACACCTTC
TRBD1	few	TRBV24-1	TRBJ2-2	CATSEDRGLTNTGELFF	TGTGCCACCAGTGAGGACAGGGGCCTCACGAACACCGGGGAGCTGTTTTTT